Listed below are T cell receptor beta chains from one sample, sequenced in a study of blood T cell repertoires in COVID-19. The protocol was immunoSEQ multiplex PCR, while the TCRdb copy is restricted to in-frame clones and leaves out a portion. This table has roughly 190,000 clones, about 81% appearing once. Sequencing used peripheral blood. The receptors were gathered from a woman aged 55-75 years with COVID-19, enrolled during active disease. Both conserved end residues are part of each CDR3. The order of the fields is J gene, clone size, D gene, V gene, CDR3 protein, CDR3 DNA. The D gene is left open where the match is weak. Size tells how often a clone was seen (once, few, many) or the class of an expanded clone, and some rows leave it out.

TRBJ2-7,-,-,TRBV6-5,CASSYRSGGGNEQYF,TGTGCCAGCAGTTACAGGTCAGGGGGAGGTAACGAGCAGTACTTC
TRBJ1-1,-,TRBD1,TRBV10-2,CASSPGQGAGTEAFF,TGCGCCAGCAGCCCGGGACAGGGGGCAGGTACTGAAGCTTTCTTT
TRBJ1-3,-,-,TRBV28,CASRAGGSGNTIYF,TGTGCCAGCAGGGCGGGGGGCTCTGGAAACACCATATATTTT
TRBJ2-2,-,-,TRBV10-2,CASSYTNTGELFF,TGCGCCAGCAGTTACACCAACACCGGGGAGCTGTTTTTT
TRBJ2-5,once,TRBD2,TRBV19,CASSSPSGTGETQYF,TGTGCCAGTAGTAGTCCCAGCGGGACGGGGGAGACCCAGTACTTC
TRBJ1-1,-,TRBD1,TRBV28,CASGTSDREAFF,TGTGCCAGCGGCACATCGGACAGGGAAGCTTTCTTT
TRBJ1-2,-,TRBD1,TRBV6-1,CASRDTGEGYGYTF,TGTGCCAGCAGGGACACAGGGGAAGGGTATGGCTACACCTTC
TRBJ2-7,-,-,TRBV20-1,CSASANRAYEQYF,TGCAGTGCTAGTGCGAACAGAGCCTACGAGCAGTACTTC
TRBJ2-3,-,TRBD2,TRBV2,CASSELGLPGDTQYF,TGTGCCAGCAGTGAGTTGGGACTACCAGGAGATACGCAGTATTTT
TRBJ2-7,once,-,TRBV3-1/TRBV3-2,CASSQGNGGEYF,TGTGCCAGCAGCCAAGGGAACGGGGGAGAGTACTTC
TRBJ2-6,-,TRBD1,TRBV19,CASSGGQDAWFNVLTF,TGTGCCAGTAGTGGGGGACAGGACGCGTGGTTCAACGTCCTGACTTTC
TRBJ1-1,-,-,TRBV19,CASIIPGGPGTEAFF,TGTGCCAGTATAATCCCGGGCGGGCCCGGCACTGAAGCTTTCTTT
TRBJ2-7,-,TRBD1,TRBV19,CASRHGTGPGEQYF,TGTGCCAGTAGACACGGGACAGGTCCCGGCGAGCAGTACTTC